Described below is a single T cell receptor beta chain sequence and its context. Its antigen remains unknown. The PCR used 60 Vbeta and 13 Jbeta primers. The table came from immunoSEQ multiplex PCR; TCRdb's copy has only in-frame clones and leaves some out. The sample lists around 150,000 clones; 75% to 80% were seen once. The sample originates from a study of cytomegalovirus exposure and HLA in healthy donors. On the study more broadly: Some 80 million unique TCRs from HLA-typed donors were held in an early data release. Regarding the study as a whole: It was reported that the classifier diagnosed cytomegalovirus status with high specificity and sensitivity in both the original and validation cohorts. TCR beta V- and J-gene trimming was later associated with a missense DCLRE1C variant. The study dropped some indistinguishable V segments, TRBV6-2 and TRBV6-3 among them.

Trimming took off 6 bases at V and 0 bases at J, with 12 bases between the two ends. CDR1 is SGHTA, CDR2 FQGTGA, per germline. The length of the CDR3 is 15 residues. The sequence derives from a woman in her fifties or sixties in good health and CMV-seropositive. V gene TRBV7-3 combines with J gene TRBJ2-1; TRBD1 might be the D (5 bases). The sample was PBMCs. The CDR3 bases are TGTGCCAGCAGTCCAGACAGAAGCTCCTACAATGAGCAGTTCTTC. Protein product: CASSPDRSSYNEQFF.